This T cell receptor (beta chain) stems from a study of cytomegalovirus exposure and HLA in healthy donors. Study conclusions and caveats: Most CMV-associated TCR beta chains appeared HLA-restricted in a later analysis.

To note about this clone: Antigen specificity is unknown.

CDR3 length: 15 amino acids. V gave up 2 bases and J gave up 2 bases, with 11 bases separating them. Germline V gives CDR1 SGHRS, CDR2 YFSETQ. The PCR had 60 Vbeta and 13 Jbeta primers. The repertoire was sequenced with immunoSEQ multiplex PCR; TCRdb's copy has only in-frame clones and lacks some. The sample carries 200,000 to 250,000 clones, around 80% recorded once. V is TRBV5-1 and J is TRBJ2-1; D may be TRBD2 (5 bases). The source is a woman aged 55-69 years in good health and CMV-seropositive. Sequenced material: PBMCs. The CDR3 reads CASSFESGAYNEQFF. As DNA, the CDR3 is TGCGCCAGCAGCTTTGAAAGCGGCGCCTACAATGAGCAGTTCTTC.